This TCR beta chain was sequenced during a study of T cell responses to AZD1222 COVID-19 vaccine. Germline assignment: CDR1 LGHDT and CDR2 YNNKEL (reference sequence). Trimming stripped 1 base from V and 11 bases from J, with 9 bases between. The CDR3 has 11 residues. Whole-study results and caveats: Spike was spanned by vaccine-associated CD4 TCRs, with dominance at 160-218 and 743-854. Baseline antibody screening turned up just six seropositive AZD1222 recipients. Most donors were white British and more were female, and clonal diversity was possibly underestimated.

The method was immunoSEQ multiplex PCR; TCRdb's version includes in-frame clones alone and lacks a portion of them. Among some 170,000 clones listed, around 87% were seen once. Pooling of second doses given at about 4 or about 12 weeks was done. Concerning this clone: As yet, its antigen is unknown.

The J gene is TRBJ2-7, the V gene TRBV3-1 (or the pseudogene TRBV3-2); unclear D gene. Specimen: peripheral blood, collected 28 days after the second AZD1222 dose. The receptor comes from an adult who received the AZD1222 COVID-19 vaccine. The CDR3 is CASSQGPNEYF. In nucleotides, the CDR3 is TGTGCCAGCAGCCAAGGGCCGAACGAGTACTTC.